Listed below are T cell receptor beta chains from one sample, sequenced in a study of blood T cell repertoires in COVID-19. TCRdb's copy holds only in-frame clones and misses some; the assay was immunoSEQ multiplex PCR. The table includes about 180,000 clones, about 86% detected once. Specimen: peripheral blood. Receptor source: a woman between 25 and 40 years old with active or convalescent COVID-19. Each CDR3 is given with its conserved first and last residue. A D gene is named only where the DNA matches it firmly.

v_call,d_call,j_call,cdr3_aa,cdr3_nt
TRBV6-5,TRBD2,TRBJ2-1,CASSYRLAGGHEQFF,TGTGCCAGCAGTTACCGGCTAGCGGGGGGGCATGAGCAGTTCTTC
TRBV27,TRBD1,TRBJ2-1,CASRPGTGPYNEQFF,TGTGCCAGCAGACCAGGGACAGGACCTTACAATGAGCAGTTCTTC
TRBV6-5,TRBD1,TRBJ1-2,CASSYSGQGAGYTF,TGTGCCAGCAGTTACTCGGGACAGGGCGCGGGCTACACCTTC
TRBV30,NA,TRBJ1-5,CAWNGGAGQPQHF,TGTGCCTGGAACGGGGGGGCGGGACAGCCCCAGCATTTT
TRBV28,TRBD1,TRBJ1-2,CASSLIGGNYGYTF,TGTGCCAGCAGTTTAATAGGGGGCAACTATGGCTACACCTTC
TRBV18,TRBD1,TRBJ1-1,CASSPTTGGNTEAFF,TGTGCCAGCTCACCCACGACAGGGGGCAACACTGAAGCTTTCTTT
TRBV11-3,NA,TRBJ2-7,CASSFPGPNEQYF,TGTGCCAGCAGCTTCCCAGGGCCCAACGAGCAGTACTTC
TRBV9,NA,TRBJ1-3,CASSVVSGEGNTIYF,TGTGCCAGCAGCGTAGTGTCAGGGGAAGGAAACACCATATATTTT
TRBV3-1/TRBV3-2,NA,TRBJ2-1,CASSPRTINEQFF,TGTGCCAGCAGCCCTAGGACTATAAATGAGCAGTTCTTC
TRBV14,TRBD1,TRBJ1-4,CASSQGGRQGLNEKLFF,TGTGCCAGCAGCCAGGGCGGGCGACAGGGGTTGAATGAAAAACTGTTTTTT
TRBV11-2,TRBD2,TRBJ2-1,CASSGVGTSGENEQFF,TGTGCCAGCAGCGGGGTGGGGACTAGCGGGGAAAATGAGCAGTTCTTC
TRBV10-3,NA,TRBJ1-4,CAISGGAGVDEKLFF,TGTGCCATCAGTGGGGGTGCAGGGGTTGATGAAAAACTGTTTTTT
TRBV12-3/TRBV12-4,NA,TRBJ2-2,CASSSHMPGELFF,TGTGCCAGCAGTTCTCACATGCCCGGGGAGCTGTTTTTT
TRBV9,NA,TRBJ1-1,CASRPVEVNTEAFF,TGTGCCAGCAGACCAGTCGAGGTGAACACTGAAGCTTTCTTT
TRBV11-3,TRBD2,TRBJ2-5,CASSLGSGGETQYF,TGTGCCAGCAGCTTAGGATCCGGGGGGGAGACCCAGTACTTC
TRBV28,TRBD1,TRBJ2-5,CASSRGQAQETQYF,TGTGCCAGCAGCCGAGGACAGGCCCAAGAGACCCAGTACTTC
TRBV6-1,NA,TRBJ2-5,CASSKGGRGLQETQYF,TGTGCCAGCAGTAAAGGGGGACGGGGACTCCAAGAGACCCAGTACTTC
TRBV19,TRBD1,TRBJ2-3,CASRHRGLSTDTQYF,TGTGCCAGTAGACACAGGGGGCTTAGCACAGATACGCAGTATTTT
TRBV20-1,NA,TRBJ1-1,CSASSLQELNTEAFF,TGCAGTGCTAGTTCCCTACAGGAGCTGAACACTGAAGCTTTCTTT
TRBV6-5,NA,TRBJ2-2,CASTLTSFAGELFF,TGTGCCAGCACCCTGACTAGTTTCGCCGGGGAGCTGTTTTTT
TRBV27,NA,TRBJ1-4,CASSLRDKNEKLFF,TGTGCCAGCAGTCTCCGGGACAAGAATGAAAAACTGTTTTTT
TRBV5-1,NA,TRBJ1-2,CASSLEADYGYTF,TGCGCCAGCAGCTTGGAGGCGGACTATGGCTACACCTTC
TRBV7-7,NA,TRBJ2-5,CASSLGQQETQYF,TGTGCTAGCAGCTTAGGGCAGCAAGAGACCCAGTACTTC